The 27 T cell receptor beta chains below were found in one sample sequenced in a study of blood T cell repertoires in COVID-19. Method: immunoSEQ multiplex PCR; TCRdb's copy keeps in-frame clones and lacks some. The repertoire consists of about 52,000 clones, with about four fifths occurring once and the leading ten covering around a quarter. What was sequenced was peripheral blood. Receptors were obtained from an elderly woman with COVID-19, enrolled during active disease.

This clone was picked up a small number of times. The chain recombines TRBV3-1 (or the pseudogene TRBV3-2) with TRBJ1-2; D possibly corresponds to TRBD1 (5 bases). CDR3 length equals 13 residues. Germline assignment: CDR1 LGHDT and CDR2 YNNKEL (reference sequence). The ends were cut back, 3 bases at V and 6 bases at J, with 11 bases in the middle. CDR3 sequence (DNA): TGTGCCAGCAGCCAGGGCCTGACAGATGGCTACACCTTC. As protein: CASSQGLTDGYTF.

The rearrangement links TRBV19 to TRBJ2-6, with TRBD1 matching over 10 bases. The CDR3 loop spans 16 amino acids. Trimming removed 8 bases from V and 0 bases from J; junction bases left unmatched: 4. Germline CDR1 reads LNHDA; CDR2 reads SQIVND (reference sequence). In DNA, the CDR3 is TGTGCCAGTCGGACAGGGGGGGGCTCTGGGGCCAACGTCCTGACTTTC. Translated: CASRTGGGSGANVLTF.

This chain links TRBV4-1 with TRBJ2-1; 13 bases agree with TRBD2. Germline V CDR1 and CDR2: MGHRA, YSYEKL. The J segment lost 6 bases and the V segment lost 2 bases, leaving 7 bases of the junction unmatched. The CDR3 sequence is 17 residues long. The CDR3 protein is CASSQPWTSGSSNEQFF. In DNA, the CDR3 is TGCGCCAGCAGCCAACCTTGGACTAGCGGGAGTTCCAATGAGCAGTTCTTC.

The chain joins TRBV3-1 (or the pseudogene TRBV3-2) to TRBJ2-1; 9 bases are a match to TRBD2. Trimming cost V 7 bases and J 9 bases; bases outside gene matches: 13. The CDR3 is 15 residues long. Germline values: CDR1 LGHDT, CDR2 YNNKEL (reference sequence). The CDR3 DNA reads as TGTGCCAGCACCAAAGCCGGGACTAGCCGTAGTGAGCAGTTCTTC. This gives the protein CASTKAGTSRSEQFF.

V and J are TRBV11-2 and TRBJ1-2; D possibly corresponds to TRBD1 (5 bases). The length of the CDR3 is 15 residues. V shed 6 bases and J shed 0 bases, with 14 bases lying between them. Germline loops: CDR1 SGHAT, CDR2 FQNNGV. The CDR3 loop is CASSLNRNTNYGYTF. The CDR3 nucleotides are TGTGCCAGCAGTCTAAACAGGAACACTAACTATGGCTACACCTTC. Complete variable domain (other parts from reference TRBV11-2 and TRBJ1-2): EAGVAQSPRYKIIEKRQSVAFWCNPISGHATLYWYQQILGQGPKLLIQFQNNGVVDDSQLPKDRFSAERLKGVDSTLKIQPAKLEDSAVYLCASSLNRNTNYGYTFGSGTRLTVV.

This CDR3 is CASSRGGRAEAFF. CDR3 in DNA: TGTGCCAGCAGCCGTGGGGGCCGCGCTGAAGCTTTCTTT. V and J are TRBV4-2 and TRBJ1-1, with D perhaps matching TRBD1 (6 bases). V lost 4 bases, J lost 6 bases, and 12 bases lay in between. The CDR3 is 13 residues long. CDR1 is LGHNA and CDR2 is YNFKEQ in the germline V gene.

The rearrangement links TRBV4-2 to TRBJ2-3, with 11 nucleotides matching TRBD1. V shed 3 bases, J shed 4 bases, and the junction held 12 bases outside the gene matches. The CDR3 is 18 residues long. Germline V gene data show CDR1 as LGHNA and CDR2 as YNFKEQ. The CDR3 reads CASSQAIEGGQGADTQYF. CDR3 coding DNA: TGTGCCAGCAGCCAGGCGATAGAAGGGGGACAGGGGGCAGATACGCAGTATTTT.

The chain is built from TRBV5-1 and TRBJ2-3; TRBD2 agrees at 12 bases. The trim removed 4 bases at V and 3 bases at J, leaving 3 bases unmatched. CDR1 is SGHRS, CDR2 YFSETQ, per germline. CDR3 length equals 15 residues. CDR3 amino acids: CASSLLAGGTDTQYF. CDR3 DNA sequence: TGCGCCAGCAGCCTACTAGCGGGAGGAACAGATACGCAGTATTTT. The variable domain in full, with the rest retrieved from reference TRBV5-1 and TRBJ2-3, is KAGVTQTPRYLIKTRGQQVTLSCSPISGHRSVSWYQQTPGQGLQFLFEYFSETQRNKGNFPGRFSGRQFSNSRSEMNVSTLELGDSALYLCASSLLAGGTDTQYFGPGTRLTVL.

The V gene is TRBV5-5, the J gene TRBJ2-1; D may be TRBD2 (5 bases). Germline V CDR1 and CDR2: SGHKS, YYEKEE (reference sequence). V was trimmed by 4 bases and J by 9 bases, leaving 8 bases between them. The CDR3 runs to 11 residues. CDR3 sequence (DNA): TGTGCCAGCAGCCCCCGGGGTGAGCAGTTCTTC. Translation: CASSPRGEQFF.

This chain connects TRBV7-9 to TRBJ2-7; tentatively, D is TRBD1 (5 bases). The ends were cut back, 5 bases at V and 4 bases at J, with 18 bases in the middle. From germline, CDR1 is SEHNR and CDR2 FQNEAQ (reference sequence). The CDR3 has 15 amino acids. This CDR3 is CASSLLRQTEYEQYF. For the CDR3, the DNA is TGTGCCAGCAGCCTCCTTAGACAGACTGAATACGAGCAGTACTTC.

J is TRBJ1-1 and V is TRBV11-2, with D perhaps TRBD1 (5 bases). This CDR3 is built from 14 residues. Trimming removed 3 bases at V and 1 base at J, with 9 bases between. The germline CDR1 and CDR2 sequences are SGHAT and FQNNGV. CDR3 residues: CASSFQTANTEAFF. The CDR3 nucleotides read TGTGCCAGCAGCTTTCAGACAGCGAACACTGAAGCTTTCTTT.

This clone appeared a single time. The chain is built from TRBV30 and TRBJ2-2; D is perhaps TRBD2 (5 bases). From germline, CDR1 is GTSNPN and CDR2 SVGIG (reference sequence). The length of the CDR3 is 14 residues. V dropped 1 base and J dropped 5 bases, with 11 bases sitting between them. The CDR3 loop is CAWSGSGKTGELFF. The CDR3 DNA reads TGTGCCTGGAGTGGTTCCGGGAAGACCGGGGAGCTGTTTTTT.

The J gene is TRBJ1-1, the V gene TRBV30; 8 bases line up with TRBD1. This CDR3 is 13 amino acids long. J gave up 11 bases and V 3 bases, and 11 bases lay outside the gene matches. Germline V gene sequence: CDR1 GTSNPN, CDR2 SVGIG (reference sequence). The CDR3 nucleotides are TGTGCCTGGAGGATGACAGGGGCCATGCGCGCTTTCTTT. This translates into CAWRMTGAMRAFF.

The chain is built from TRBV19 and TRBJ1-2; D gene uncertain. With 0 bases removed from V and 5 bases from J, the gap between germline ends came to 7 bases. The CDR3 totals 13 residues. Looked up from germline, CDR1 is LNHDA and CDR2 is SQIVND (reference sequence). CDR3 residues: CASSIESRYGYTF. In nucleotides, the CDR3 is TGTGCCAGTAGTATAGAGAGCCGGTATGGCTACACCTTC. The full variable domain, completed using reference TRBV19 and TRBJ1-2, is DGGITQSPKYLFRKEGQNVTLSCEQNLNHDAMYWYRQDPGQGLRLIYYSQIVNDFQKGDIAEGYSVSREKKESFPLTVTSAQKNPTAFYLCASSIESRYGYTFGSGTRLTVV.

The genes are TRBV19 and TRBJ2-3, with 10 bases that match TRBD2. Losses at the gene ends were 6 bases for V and 2 bases for J; bases not matched to a gene: 11. The germline CDR1 and CDR2 sequences are LNHDA and SQIVND (reference sequence). This CDR3 comprises 17 residues. CDR3 bases: TGTGCCAGTAGCCCCAAGCTAGCGGGGGAAAACACAGATACGCAGTATTTT. It specifies CASSPKLAGENTDTQYF.

The chain recombines TRBV3-1 (or the pseudogene TRBV3-2) with TRBJ2-5; D not certain. The germline V and J ends were trimmed by 7 bases and 1 base, with 13 bases remaining between them. The CDR3 consists of 14 residues. Germline CDR1 LGHDT, CDR2 YNNKEL (reference sequence). CDR3 DNA sequence: TGTGCCAGCAACCCCGGTTCACCCCAAGAGACCCAGTACTTC. Amino acids: CASNPGSPQETQYF.

The V and J genes are TRBV21-1 and TRBJ2-6; TRBD2 was called by the table and not checked on the DNA. TRBV21-1 constitutes a pseudogene. The CDR3 is made up of 17 amino acids. In DNA, the CDR3 is TGTGCCAGCAGCAAAGTTGAGGGAAGCTCTGGGGCCAACGTCCTGACTTTC. Translated, it gives CASSKVEGSSGANVLTF.

As for this clone: The junction shows a germline mismatch at one end, possibly a read error. The gene calls are TRBV3-1 (or the pseudogene TRBV3-2) and TRBJ1-3, with D perhaps TRBD1 (5 bases). The CDR3 totals 15 residues. Germline values: CDR1 LGHDT, CDR2 YNNKEL (reference sequence). In nucleotides, the CDR3 is TGTGCCAGCAACCAAGAAGGGCAGGGCGGAAACACCATATATTTT. Translating gives CASNQEGQGGNTIYF.

This rearrangement joins TRBV19 to TRBJ1-3, with D possibly being TRBD1 (5 bases). Germline-derived CDR1 and CDR2 are LNHDA and SQIVND (reference sequence). V was cut by 5 bases and J by 3 bases, with 14 bases left in between. The CDR3 has 15 residues. The chain's CDR3 is CASSGIRGFGNTIYF. The DNA for the CDR3 is TGTGCCAGTAGTGGAATCCGGGGGTTTGGAAACACCATATATTTT.

This clone occurred a few times. The genes are TRBV7-3 and TRBJ1-1; 7 bases line up with TRBD1. CDR1 is SGHTA, CDR2 FQGTGA, per germline. V lost 1 base and J lost 3; bases outside the gene matches: 8. The CDR3 is 16 residues long. CDR3 sequence (DNA): TGTGCCAGCAGCTTAAGACCCCAGGGGGGTGACACTGAAGCTTTCTTT. It translates to CASSLRPQGGDTEAFF.

The J gene is TRBJ1-6, the V gene TRBV18; no clear D gene. The CDR3 covers 14 residues. The ends were cut back, 3 bases at V and 10 bases at J, with 13 bases in the middle. The germline CDR1 and CDR2 sequences are KGHSH and LQKENI. The CDR3 is CASSPYDRGSPLHF. CDR3 bases: TGTGCCAGCTCACCCTACGACCGCGGGTCACCCCTCCACTTT.

This clone was recorded only once. The chain joins TRBV6-6 to TRBJ2-1; TRBD2 aligns across 12 bases. J gave up 7 bases and V 6 bases, and 13 bases lay outside the gene matches. Germline lookup yields CDR1 MNHNY and CDR2 SVGAGI (reference sequence). This CDR3 region has 17 residues. The CDR3 DNA is TGTGCCAGCAGACGAGCCCCGACTAGCGGGAGCAAGAATGAGCAGTTCTTC. Protein product: CASRRAPTSGSKNEQFF.

The J gene is TRBJ1-5, the V gene TRBV7-8; D is ambiguous. The length of the CDR3 is 12 residues. Germline V gene lookup returns CDR1 SGHVS and CDR2 FQNEAQ. The germline V and J ends were trimmed by 5 bases and 6 bases, with 8 bases remaining between them. The CDR3 DNA sequence: TGTGCCAGCAGCCATGTATTTCAGCCCCAGCATTTT. Amino acids: CASSHVFQPQHF.

The chain carries TRBV19 and TRBJ1-5; 7 nucleotides align to TRBD1. V trimming: 3 bases; J trimming: 5 bases; junction bases outside the gene matches: 7. The CDR3 covers 15 residues. Germline assignment: CDR1 LNHDA and CDR2 SQIVND (reference sequence). Here the CDR3 reads CASSIVSGTDQPQHF. The CDR3 coding sequence is TGTGCCAGTAGTATCGTTTCAGGGACAGATCAGCCCCAGCATTTT.

The V gene is TRBV19, the J gene TRBJ1-1; TRBD1 aligns across 7 bases. The V segment lost 4 bases and the J segment 0 bases; nucleotides outside the gene matches: 2. The CDR3 runs 14 residues. Germline V gene data show CDR1 as LNHDA and CDR2 as SQIVND (reference sequence). The CDR3 coding sequence is TGTGCCAGTAGTACTGGACAGGTGAACACTGAAGCTTTCTTT. Translating it yields CASSTGQVNTEAFF. Complete variable domain (other parts from reference TRBV19 and TRBJ1-1): DGGITQSPKYLFRKEGQNVTLSCEQNLNHDAMYWYRQDPGQGLRLIYYSQIVNDFQKGDIAEGYSVSREKKESFPLTVTSAQKNPTAFYLCASSTGQVNTEAFFGQGTRLTVV.

V is TRBV19 and J is TRBJ1-2, with D perhaps TRBD1 (6 bases). Looked up from germline, CDR1 is LNHDA and CDR2 is SQIVND (reference sequence). V lost 7 bases to trimming and J lost 3 bases, with 24 bases between them. CDR3 length: 17 amino acids. The CDR3 here is CASKVGRPGQGYYGYTF. The CDR3 DNA sequence: TGTGCCAGTAAAGTCGGTCGACCGGGACAAGGGTACTATGGCTACACCTTC. Full variable domain (rest looked up from reference TRBV19 and TRBJ1-2): DGGITQSPKYLFRKEGQNVTLSCEQNLNHDAMYWYRQDPGQGLRLIYYSQIVNDFQKGDIAEGYSVSREKKESFPLTVTSAQKNPTAFYLCASKVGRPGQGYYGYTFGSGTRLTVV.

The chain joins TRBV30 to TRBJ1-2; no clear D gene. Per the germline V gene, CDR1 is GTSNPN and CDR2 is SVGIG (reference sequence). The CDR3 runs 12 residues. V was trimmed by 4 bases and J by 5 bases, leaving 11 bases between them. The CDR3 bases are TGTGCCTGGACCCAAGGGAGGTATGGCTACACCTTC. It is translated as CAWTQGRYGYTF.